These 8 T cell receptor beta chains came from one sample sequenced in a study of beta chain features in type 1 diabetes. Study-level points and caveats: For Type 1 diabetes patients, all four CD4+ subsets carried TCRB CDR3s that were moderately but significantly shorter.

Every isolated RNA sample was fully reverse transcribed, so sequencing captured expressed TCRB transcripts. Profiled with immunoSEQ multiplex PCR; TCRdb holds only in-frame clones, not every one. The sample shows roughly 350,000 clones, around 9.6% of them seen only once. Their recognized antigens are unknown. Sequencing was done on a sample of central memory CD4+ T cells from blood. The receptors stem from a man aged 25-45 years with type 1 diabetes.

The chain recombines TRBV5-8 with TRBJ2-5, with unresolved D. The assigned J gene may be wrong: the sequence end matches TRBJ2-7 better. The CDR3 runs 15 residues. The germline V gene has CDR1 SGHTS and CDR2 YDEGEE. CDR3 protein: CASINPGTGSYEQYF. In nucleotides, the CDR3 is TGTGCCAGCATCAATCCTGGAACGGGCTCCTACGAGCAGTACTTC.

This clone was seen only a few times. The V call is TRBV27, the J call TRBJ1-3; D remains ambiguous. Trimming pared 6 bases from V and 3 bases from J, leaving 6 bases between. Germline V gene data show CDR1 as MNHEY and CDR2 as SMNVEV (reference sequence). This CDR3 comprises 12 residues. The CDR3 sequence: CASRSLGNTIYF. CDR3 nucleotide sequence: TGTGCCAGCAGGAGCCTTGGAAACACCATATATTTT.

This clone was seen a few times. The chain employs TRBV28 and TRBJ2-3; unclear D gene. V was clipped by 6 bases and J by 2 bases, with 6 bases between them. The CDR3 covers 12 residues. Germline V CDR1 and CDR2: MDHEN, SYDVKM. CDR3 nucleotides: TGTGCCAGCAGGGAGTTCACAGATACGCAGTATTTT. The encoded protein is CASREFTDTQYF.

This clone was seen only a few times. The J gene is TRBJ2-1, the V gene TRBV5-1, with 10 positions matching TRBD1. Germline V lookup: CDR1 SGHRS, CDR2 YFSETQ. Unmatched junction bases numbered 9, after V lost 4 bases and J lost 8 bases. The CDR3 extends over 15 amino acids. As DNA, the CDR3 is TGCGCCAGCAGCAGGACGGGACAGGGGTGGGATGAGCAGTTCTTC. It is translated as CASSRTGQGWDEQFF.

The sample holds a few counts of this clone. The chain has TRBV19 and TRBJ2-7; no firm D call. CDR1 and CDR2 (germline): LNHDA, SQIVND (reference sequence). The CDR3 sequence is 12 residues long. V was shortened by 5 bases and J by 1 base, with 6 bases between the two germline ends. This chain's CDR3 is CASSGQSYEQYF. The CDR3, as DNA: TGTGCCAGTAGTGGCCAGTCCTACGAGCAGTACTTC.

J is TRBJ2-1 and V is TRBV2; no reliable D call. The CDR3 runs to 14 residues. Germline CDR1 reads SNHLY; CDR2 reads FYNNEI. Trimming took 6 bases from V and 1 from J, leaving 10 bases between them. CDR3 sequence (DNA): TGTGCCAGCAGGGCCCAAAGATCCTACAATGAGCAGTTCTTC. It specifies CASRAQRSYNEQFF.

The chain carries TRBV28 and TRBJ2-5, with a tentative D call TRBD2 (5 bases). This CDR3 comprises 15 residues. V lost 2 bases, J lost 7 bases, and 17 bases lay in between. CDR1 is MDHEN and CDR2 is SYDVKM in the germline V gene. Here the CDR3 reads CASSLIHVGVGTQYF. CDR3 sequence (DNA): TGTGCCAGCAGTTTAATTCATGTGGGAGTGGGGACCCAGTACTTC.

The rearrangement uses TRBV28 and TRBJ2-7; 13 bases map to TRBD2. V lost 4 bases and J lost 4; bases outside the gene matches: 7. The CDR3 extends over 16 amino acids. Germline CDR1 MDHEN, CDR2 SYDVKM. In nucleotides, the CDR3 is TGTGCCAGCAGTTCCCCCGGACTAGCGGGAGCTTACGAGCAGTACTTC. Translated: CASSSPGLAGAYEQYF.